This T cell receptor beta chain was found in a study of T cell responses to AZD1222 COVID-19 vaccine. Study-wide results and limits: Recipients of AZD1222 seropositive at baseline numbered only six or seven.

The protocol was immunoSEQ multiplex PCR, while the TCRdb copy is restricted to in-frame clones and leaves out a portion. The sample shows under 200,000 clones, 70% to 90% of them seen only once. Comments on this clone: The antigen is unknown.

The CDR3 extends over 15 amino acids. Germline CDR1 is KGHSY and CDR2 is FQNENV. The V end lost 4 bases, the J end lost 6 bases, and 16 bases lay between the germline ends. The clonotype originates from an adult who received the AZD1222 COVID-19 vaccine. This chain connects TRBV16 to TRBJ2-1, with a possible D match to TRBD1 (6 bases). The material was peripheral blood, obtained 28 days after the second AZD1222 dose. CDR3 DNA sequence: TGTGCCAGCAGCCTGGGGAGACAGGAGTCCAATGAGCAGTTCTTC. It codes for CASSLGRQESNEQFF.